This T cell receptor beta chain was found in a study of human T cells and chemical hapten exposure. Study context: Skin of the upper inner arm, 2 cm by 2 cm, received 2% DPC for sensitization.

The time point denotes: patch test 1, 2 weeks after DPC sensitization. The treatment: therapeutic diphenylcyclopropenone sensitization with weekly scalp DPC. The V and J ends lost 8 bases and 2 bases respectively, with 5 bases between them. Germline values: CDR1 SNHLY, CDR2 FYNNEI. The CDR3 is 11 amino acids. TCRdb re-called the RACE reads with MiXCR, one entry per CDR3 protein. Of roughly 74,000 distinct CDR3 sequences detected, 32% appear once; the ten largest clones hold over 7.5%. The rearrangement uses TRBV2 and TRBJ2-3; D gene unclear. The source of this sequence is a man aged 40-55 years with alopecia areata. Some clones in this sample may be carry-over from other donors' samples. Here the sequenced sample was whole blood, taken in connection with sensitization to the hapten diphenylcyclopropenone (DPC). DNA for the CDR3: TGTGCCAGCCGCCCCACAGATACGCAGTATTTT. Translated, it gives CASRPTDTQYF. Together with reference TRBV2 and TRBJ2-3, the CDR3 gives the full variable domain: EPEVTQTPSHQVTQMGQEVILRCVPISNHLYFYWYRQILGQKVEFLVSFYNNEISEKSEIFDDQFSVERPDGSNFTLKIRSTKLEDSAMYFCASRPTDTQYFGPGTRLTVL.